Listed here are 13 T cell receptor beta chains from one sample, sequenced in a study of beta chain features in type 1 diabetes. Overall study findings and caveats: Among all four CD4+ subsets, Type 1 diabetes patients had TCRB CDR3s that were moderately but significantly shorter.

For these receptors, no antigen is known. cDNA synthesis used the whole RNA isolate, giving expressed TCRB sequences. Produced via immunoSEQ multiplex PCR; TCRdb's table is partial and in-frame only. The table records 310,000 or so clones, about 15% of them present only once. Source material: naive CD4+ T cells from blood. The receptors were sampled from a man aged 18 to 35 with type 1 diabetes.

This clone was picked up a small number of times. This chain uses TRBV5-1 with TRBJ2-7; TRBD2 aligns across 9 bases. Germline-derived CDR1 and CDR2 are SGHRS and YFSETQ. This CDR3 has 18 residues. V dropped 2 bases and J dropped 5; count of bases not matched to a gene: 17. The CDR3 bases are TGCGCCAGCAGCTTCCGCGACTGGCGGACTAGCGCCGGACACGAGCAGTACTTC. Translated: CASSFRDWRTSAGHEQYF.

This clone has a handful of counts. Written as DNA, the CDR3 is TGTGCCAGCAGCGCTCACAGGGGGCCAGAGGAAAAACTGTTTTTT. This encodes CASSAHRGPEEKLFF. The rearrangement uses TRBV7-2 and TRBJ1-4; 9 nucleotides agree with TRBD1. The V gene end was trimmed by 5 bases and the J gene end by 8 bases; junction bases not matched to a gene: 9. The CDR3 sequence is 15 residues long. Germline lookup yields CDR1 SGHTA and CDR2 FQGNSA.

V gene TRBV19 combines with J gene TRBJ2-7, with 10 bases fitting TRBD1. CDR3 length: 17 residues. The J segment lost 0 bases and the V segment lost 4 bases, leaving 9 bases of the junction unmatched. The germline gives CDR1 LNHDA, CDR2 SQIVND (reference sequence). CDR3 sequence: CASSTLKGQGSSYEQYF. The DNA of the CDR3 is TGTGCCAGTAGTACGCTGAAGGGACAGGGGAGCTCCTACGAGCAGTACTTC.

This rearrangement joins TRBV6-6 to TRBJ1-2; D possibly corresponds to TRBD1 (6 bases). The CDR3 is made up of 14 amino acids. V was pared by 6 bases and J by 2 bases, with 13 bases between. Germline V gene sequence: CDR1 MNHNY, CDR2 SVGAGI (reference sequence). In DNA, the CDR3 is TGTGCCAGCAGCCAGACGACAGGAAACTATGGCTACACCTTC. As protein: CASSQTTGNYGYTF.

This chain uses TRBV5-1 with TRBJ2-7; tentative D call: TRBD1 (6 bases). The V gene's germline CDR1 is SGHRS and CDR2 YFSETQ. This CDR3 has 15 amino acids. Deletions cut 0 bases from V and 4 bases from J, with 14 bases between. CDR3 residues: CASSLGNTGRYEQYF. The CDR3 DNA follows: TGCGCCAGCAGCTTGGGCAATACAGGGCGGTACGAGCAGTACTTC.

This clone was detected only a few times. The gene calls are TRBV7-2 and TRBJ1-4; TRBD1 is a possible D gene (6 bases). Deletions cut 1 base from V and 11 bases from J, with 17 bases between. Germline CDR1 is SGHTA and CDR2 is FQGNSA. This CDR3 spans 15 amino acids. The CDR3 nucleotides are TGTGCCAGCAGCTTAGTTGGGGGGGCGGCAGTTAAACTGTTTTTT. This translates into CASSLVGGAAVKLFF.

Points on this clone: Other nucleotide sequences in the sample specify the same CDR3. The rearrangement links TRBV6-5 to TRBJ2-7; TRBD2 matches 14 bases. V trimming: 2 bases; J trimming: 4 bases; junction bases outside the gene matches: 4. Germline CDR1 and CDR2: MNHEY and SVGAGI. The CDR3 has 16 amino acids. The CDR3 here is CASSYGGTSGSYEQYF. DNA for the CDR3: TGTGCCAGCAGTTACGGGGGGACTAGCGGGAGTTACGAGCAGTACTTC.

This clone was counted once. In DNA, the CDR3 is TGCGCCAGCAGCCCCCACCGGAGTCGGGTAACGCAGTATTTT. It is translated as CASSPHRSRVTQYF. The chain recombines TRBV5-1 with TRBJ2-3; D is unclear. Germline CDR1 SGHRS, CDR2 YFSETQ. This CDR3 has 14 residues. V was cut by 4 bases and J by 9 bases, with 18 bases left in between.

The chain recombines TRBV7-2 with TRBJ2-4, with a weak D call TRBD2 (6 bases). Looked up from germline, CDR1 is SGHTA and CDR2 is FQGNSA. Trimming shortened V by 1 base and J by 3 bases, and 13 bases separated the two germline ends. The CDR3 loop spans 16 amino acids. CDR3 protein: CASSLVPRLDKNIQYF. CDR3 DNA: TGTGCCAGCAGCTTAGTGCCCCGACTAGACAAAAACATTCAGTACTTC.

In its sample, this clone was seen a few times. This chain uses TRBV7-8 with TRBJ2-3; a weak D match, TRBD1 (7 bases). The CDR3 is 14 residues long. The V gene lost 0 bases and the J gene lost 4 bases, with 8 bases spanning the gap. Looked up from germline, CDR1 is SGHVS and CDR2 is FQNEAQ. CDR3 sequence: CASSLARGADTQYF. The CDR3 bases are TGTGCCAGCAGCTTAGCCAGGGGGGCAGATACGCAGTATTTT.

This clone showed up just a few times. V usage is TRBV28 and J usage is TRBJ2-7; D might be TRBD1 (6 bases). The CDR3 runs 13 residues. Germline V gene lookup returns CDR1 MDHEN and CDR2 SYDVKM. The V gene lost 8 bases and the J gene lost 6 bases, with 17 bases spanning the gap. The CDR3 loop reads CASQNHRVGEQYF. CDR3 coding DNA: TGTGCCAGCCAGAACCACAGGGTTGGCGAGCAGTACTTC.

This clone has only a few counts. V usage is TRBV7-9 and J usage is TRBJ1-2, with D possibly being TRBD1 (5 bases). This CDR3 is 13 amino acids long. Germline values: CDR1 SEHNR, CDR2 FQNEAQ (reference sequence). The V gene lost 3 bases and the J gene lost 2 bases, with 7 bases spanning the gap. The CDR3 protein is CASSFAGNYGYTF. The CDR3, as DNA: TGTGCCAGCAGCTTTGCAGGGAACTATGGCTACACCTTC.

This clone was recorded a few times. The V call is TRBV7-2, the J call TRBJ2-1; a weak D match, TRBD2 (6 bases). This CDR3 region has 15 residues. Per the germline V gene, CDR1 is SGHTA and CDR2 is FQGNSA. The V end was cut by 1 base, the J end by 3 bases, with 10 bases between. CDR3 sequence reads: CASSLVTRGYNEQFF. The CDR3 bases are TGTGCCAGCAGCTTAGTGACTAGGGGCTACAATGAGCAGTTCTTC. The full variable domain, with the rest looked up from reference TRBV7-2 and TRBJ2-1, is GAGVSQSPSNKVTEKGKDVELRCDPISGHTALYWYRQSLGQGLEFLIYFQGNSAPDKSGLPSDRFSAERTGGSVSTLTIQRTQQEDSAVYLCASSLVTRGYNEQFFGPGTRLTVL.